A single sample is the source of the 14 T cell receptor beta chains below, sequenced in a study of metastatic and nonmetastatic thyroid tumors. TCRdb recomputed clones from the PCR reads via MiXCR. The sample comprises some 41,000 clones, around 2.9% of which are singletons, and more than 8.5% rests with the top ten. No patient had received any treatment before thyroid surgery. What was sequenced was blood. The receptors come from a female donor with papillary thyroid cancer or a benign thyroid nodule (not recorded which). Some clones in this sample may be carry-over from other donors' samples.

This clone has a handful of counts. Other DNA sequences in the same sample also yield this CDR3. This chain uses TRBV7-2 with TRBJ1-1; D is undetermined. Per germline, CDR1 SGHTA and CDR2 FQGNSA. The CDR3 runs 14 residues. V gave up 1 base and J gave up 1 base, with 7 bases separating them. CDR3 sequence: CASSLVARNTEAFF. CDR3 nucleotides: TGTGCCAGCAGCTTAGTTGCGCGGAACACTGAAGCTTTCTTT.

This clone was seen repeatedly, ten times or more. The J gene is TRBJ2-2, the V gene TRBV11-3; D remains ambiguous. Per the germline V gene, CDR1 is SGHNT and CDR2 is YENEEA. The CDR3 is 13 amino acids. V shed 1 base and J shed 10 bases, with 10 bases lying between them. The CDR3 DNA is TGTGCCAGCAGCTTAGTGGCAGGCCCGGAGCTGTTTTTT. Its translation: CASSLVAGPELFF.

In its sample, this clone was seen many times. The rearrangement joins TRBV24-1 to TRBJ2-2; D uncertain. The CDR3 extends over 13 amino acids. In germline, CDR1 is KGHDR, CDR2 SFDVKD. V lost 1 base and J 7 bases, leaving 6 bases between the germline ends. The CDR3: CATSDFGHGELFF. Here the CDR3 DNA reads TGTGCCACCAGTGATTTTGGGCACGGGGAGCTGTTTTTT.

This clone occurred many times. This rearrangement joins TRBV9 to TRBJ1-3; D is uncertain. There are 14 residues in the CDR3. Germline V gene sequence: CDR1 SGDLS, CDR2 YYNGEE. V shed 0 bases and J shed 3 bases, with 7 bases lying between them. CDR3 in amino acids: CASSVDWGGNTIYF. The DNA for the CDR3 is TGTGCCAGCAGCGTAGATTGGGGTGGAAACACCATATATTTT.

This clone occurred many times. The chain has TRBV15 and TRBJ2-7; D is uncertain. Germline values: CDR1 LNHNV, CDR2 YYDKDF (reference sequence). V shed 0 bases and J shed 5 bases, with 14 bases lying between them. The CDR3 has 15 residues. The CDR3 is CATSRDRYLPHEQYF. CDR3 in DNA: TGTGCCACCAGCAGAGATCGGTACTTGCCCCACGAGCAGTACTTC.

This chain uses TRBV7-3 with TRBJ2-5; 11 bases fit TRBD1. This CDR3 has 16 amino acids. After removal of 5 bases from V and 4 bases from J, the junction contained 9 bases not matched to a gene. From germline, CDR1 is SGHTA and CDR2 FQGTGA. CDR3 in DNA: TGTGCCAGCAGCGCCAACACCGGGACAGGGGGAGAGACCCAGTACTTC. This encodes CASSANTGTGGETQYF. Drawing the rest from reference TRBV7-3 and TRBJ2-5, the complete variable domain is GAGVSQTPSNKVTEKGKYVELRCDPISGHTALYWYRQSLGQGPEFLIYFQGTGAADDSGLPNDRFFAVRPEGSVSTLKIQRTERGDSAVYLCASSANTGTGGETQYFGPGTRLLVL.

This clone was seen a few times. A read error may be the cause here, since a much bigger clone is one base away. The chain recombines TRBV4-1 with TRBJ2-1, with D perhaps TRBD2 (6 bases). CDR3 size: 19 residues. CDR1 MGHRA and CDR2 YSYEKL come from the germline V gene. In DNA, the CDR3 is TGCGCCAGCAGCCAAGAAAGGAGGCGGGATGGCCACTCGTACAATGAGCAGCTCTTC. It encodes CASSQERRRDGHSYNEQLF.

Comment on this clone: An end of the junction differs from the germline gene, which may be a read error. V gene TRBV27 combines with J gene TRBJ2-2; TRBD1 agrees at 7 bases. From germline, CDR1 is MNHEY and CDR2 SMNVEV (reference sequence). There are 17 residues in the CDR3. Here the CDR3 reads CASILWNQGENTGELFF. DNA for the CDR3: TGTGCCAGCATTTTATGGAACCAGGGGGAGAACACCGGGGAGCTGTTTTTT.

At least ten counts were recorded for this clone. This rearrangement joins TRBV24-1 to TRBJ2-1; 9 bases are shared with TRBD2. The junction had 6 bases not matched to a gene; V was cut back by 5 bases and J by 8 bases. Germline CDR1 KGHDR, CDR2 SFDVKD. This CDR3 contains 14 residues. Here the CDR3 reads CATSGQGLAHEQFF. In nucleotides, the CDR3 is TGTGCCACCAGTGGCCAGGGACTAGCCCATGAGCAGTTCTTC.

Ten or more counts support this clone. A read error may account for a junction end that differs from germline. The chain recombines TRBV30 with TRBJ1-1; no firm D call. Germline V gene lookup returns CDR1 GTSNPN and CDR2 SVGIG (reference sequence). CDR3 length: 12 residues. The CDR3 nucleotides are TGTGCCTGGTGGAAGGGATTGGCTGAAGCTGTCTTT. It specifies CAWWKGLAEAVF.

A few counts support this clone. This chain connects TRBV20-1 to TRBJ2-5; D remains ambiguous. The length of the CDR3 is 15 residues. The V and J ends lost 4 bases and 2 bases respectively, with 17 bases between them. Germline lookup yields CDR1 DFQATT and CDR2 SNEGSKA (reference sequence). CDR3 in amino acids: CSATVTLRAQETQYF. CDR3 DNA sequence: TGCAGTGCTACAGTTACCTTACGGGCTCAAGAGACCCAGTACTTC.

This clone was counted at least ten times. This chain joins TRBV2 and TRBJ2-1, with D possibly TRBD1 on 5 matching bases. CDR1 is SNHLY and CDR2 is FYNNEI in the germline V gene. V lost 3 bases, J lost 7 bases, and 16 bases lay in between. The CDR3 consists of 15 residues. CDR3 in amino acids: CASSEGGRAANEQFF. CDR3 nucleotide sequence: TGTGCCAGCAGTGAGGGCGGCAGGGCGGCTAATGAGCAGTTCTTC.

There are many counts of this clone. This chain links TRBV5-6 with TRBJ1-3, with D unclear. Trimming left V 3 bases short and J 0 bases short, with 4 bases between. CDR3 length: 13 residues. Germline CDR1 and CDR2: SGHDT and YYEEEE. CDR3: CASSYTSGNTIYF. The DNA of the CDR3 is TGTGCCAGCAGCTACACCTCTGGAAACACCATATATTTT.

This clone was found many times. This chain uses TRBV2 with TRBJ1-2, with TRBD1 matching over 12 bases. CDR1 is SNHLY and CDR2 is FYNNEI in the germline V gene. V lost 10 bases, J lost 4 bases, and 10 bases stayed unmatched. The CDR3 is made up of 15 amino acids. CDR3 bases: TGTGCCACCGGGGGACAGGGGGCGCGGTTCTATGGCTACACCTTC. It codes for CATGGQGARFYGYTF.